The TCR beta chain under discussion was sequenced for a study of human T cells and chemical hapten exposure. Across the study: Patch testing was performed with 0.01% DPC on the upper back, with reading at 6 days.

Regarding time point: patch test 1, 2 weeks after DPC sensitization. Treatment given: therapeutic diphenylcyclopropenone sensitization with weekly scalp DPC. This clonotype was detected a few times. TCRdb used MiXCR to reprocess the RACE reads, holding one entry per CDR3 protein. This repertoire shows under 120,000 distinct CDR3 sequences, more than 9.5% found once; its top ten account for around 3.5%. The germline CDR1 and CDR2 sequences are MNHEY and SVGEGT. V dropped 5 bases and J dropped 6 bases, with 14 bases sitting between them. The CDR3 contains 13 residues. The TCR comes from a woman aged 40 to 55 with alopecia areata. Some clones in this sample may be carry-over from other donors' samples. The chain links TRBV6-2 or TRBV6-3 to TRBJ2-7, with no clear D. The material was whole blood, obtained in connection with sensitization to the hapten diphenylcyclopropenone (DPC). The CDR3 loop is CASSQNAVREQYF. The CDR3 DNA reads TGTGCCAGCAGTCAAAACGCGGTGCGCGAGCAGTACTTC.